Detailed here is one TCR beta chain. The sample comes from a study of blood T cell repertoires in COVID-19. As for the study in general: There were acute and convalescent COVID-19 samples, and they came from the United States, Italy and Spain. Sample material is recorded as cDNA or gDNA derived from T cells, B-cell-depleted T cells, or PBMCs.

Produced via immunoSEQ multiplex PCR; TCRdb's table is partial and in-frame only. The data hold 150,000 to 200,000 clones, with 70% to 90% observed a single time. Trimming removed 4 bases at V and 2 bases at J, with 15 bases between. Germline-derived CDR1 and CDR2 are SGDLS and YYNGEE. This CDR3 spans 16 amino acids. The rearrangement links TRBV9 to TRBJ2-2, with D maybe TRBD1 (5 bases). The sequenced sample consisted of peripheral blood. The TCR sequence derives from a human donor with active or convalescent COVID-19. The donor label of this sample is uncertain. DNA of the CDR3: TGTGCCAGCAGCCGAGCTAGGACAAGAAACACCGGGGAGCTGTTTTTT. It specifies CASSRARTRNTGELFF.